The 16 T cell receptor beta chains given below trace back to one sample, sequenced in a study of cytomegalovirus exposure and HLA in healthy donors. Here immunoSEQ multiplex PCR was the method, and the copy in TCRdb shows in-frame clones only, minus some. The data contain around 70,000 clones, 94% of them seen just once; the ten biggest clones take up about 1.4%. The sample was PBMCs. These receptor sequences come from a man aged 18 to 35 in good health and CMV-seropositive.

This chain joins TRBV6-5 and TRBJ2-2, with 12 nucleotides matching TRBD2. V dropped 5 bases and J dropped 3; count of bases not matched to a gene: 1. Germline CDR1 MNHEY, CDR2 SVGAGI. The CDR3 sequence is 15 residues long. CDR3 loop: CASSRLAGDTGELFF. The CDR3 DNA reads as TGTGCCAGCAGTAGACTAGCGGGAGACACCGGGGAGCTGTTTTTT.

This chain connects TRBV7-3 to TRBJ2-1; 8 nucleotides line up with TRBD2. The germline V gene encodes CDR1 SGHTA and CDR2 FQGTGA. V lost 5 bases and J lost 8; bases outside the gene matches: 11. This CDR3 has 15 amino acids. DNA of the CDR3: TGTGCCAGCAGCCCAGACCCGGGACTAGGATATGAGCAGTTCTTC. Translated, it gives CASSPDPGLGYEQFF.

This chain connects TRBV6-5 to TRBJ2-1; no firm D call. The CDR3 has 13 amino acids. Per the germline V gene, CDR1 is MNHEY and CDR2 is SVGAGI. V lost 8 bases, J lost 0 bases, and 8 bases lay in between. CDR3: CASSERSYNEQFF. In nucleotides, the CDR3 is TGTGCCAGCTCGGAGCGCTCCTACAATGAGCAGTTCTTC.

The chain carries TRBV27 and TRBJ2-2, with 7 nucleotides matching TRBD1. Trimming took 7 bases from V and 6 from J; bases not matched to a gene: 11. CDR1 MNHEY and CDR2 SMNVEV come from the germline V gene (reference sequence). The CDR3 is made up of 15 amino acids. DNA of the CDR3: TGTGCCAGCAACAGGGGCCCAGGTCGGGCCGGGGAGCTGTTTTTT. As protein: CASNRGPGRAGELFF.

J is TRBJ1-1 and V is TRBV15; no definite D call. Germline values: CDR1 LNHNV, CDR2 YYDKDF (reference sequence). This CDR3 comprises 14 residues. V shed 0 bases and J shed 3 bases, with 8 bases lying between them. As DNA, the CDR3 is TGTGCCACCAGCAGAGATCTTGCGGACACTGAAGCTTTCTTT. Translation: CATSRDLADTEAFF.

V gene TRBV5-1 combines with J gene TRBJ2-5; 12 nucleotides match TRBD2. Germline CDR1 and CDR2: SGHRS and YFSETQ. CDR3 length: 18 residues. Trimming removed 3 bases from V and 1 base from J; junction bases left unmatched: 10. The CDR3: CASSSTMTSGGSQETQYF. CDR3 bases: TGCGCCAGCAGCTCCACTATGACTAGCGGGGGCTCCCAAGAGACCCAGTACTTC.

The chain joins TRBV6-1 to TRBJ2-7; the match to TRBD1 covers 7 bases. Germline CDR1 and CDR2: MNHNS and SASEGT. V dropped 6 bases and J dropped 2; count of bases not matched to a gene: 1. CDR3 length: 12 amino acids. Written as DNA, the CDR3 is TGTGCCAGCAGCCAGGGGGCCTACGAGCAGTACTTC. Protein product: CASSQGAYEQYF.

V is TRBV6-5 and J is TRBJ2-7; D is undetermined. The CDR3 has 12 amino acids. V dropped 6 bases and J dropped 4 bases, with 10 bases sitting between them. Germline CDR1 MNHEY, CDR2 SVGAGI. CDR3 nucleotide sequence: TGTGCCAGCAGCCTGACACAGTACGAGCAGTACTTC. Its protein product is CASSLTQYEQYF.

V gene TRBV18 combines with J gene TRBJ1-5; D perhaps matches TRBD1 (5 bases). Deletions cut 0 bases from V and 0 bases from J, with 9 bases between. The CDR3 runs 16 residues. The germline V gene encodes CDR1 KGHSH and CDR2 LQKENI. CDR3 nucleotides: TGTGCCAGCTCACCACCCCCCGGGGGTAGCAATCAGCCCCAGCATTTT. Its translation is CASSPPPGGSNQPQHF.

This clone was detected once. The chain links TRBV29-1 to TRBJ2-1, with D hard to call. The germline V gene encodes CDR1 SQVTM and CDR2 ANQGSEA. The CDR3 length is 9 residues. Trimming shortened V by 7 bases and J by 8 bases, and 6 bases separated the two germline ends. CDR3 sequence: CSAGDEQFF. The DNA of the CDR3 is TGCAGCGCTGGAGATGAGCAGTTCTTC.

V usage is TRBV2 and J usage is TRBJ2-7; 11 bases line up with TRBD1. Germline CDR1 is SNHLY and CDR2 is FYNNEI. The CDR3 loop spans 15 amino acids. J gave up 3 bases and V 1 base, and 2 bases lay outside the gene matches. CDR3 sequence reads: CASSEGTGGIYEQYF. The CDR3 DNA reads TGTGCCAGCAGTGAAGGGACAGGGGGCATCTACGAGCAGTACTTC.

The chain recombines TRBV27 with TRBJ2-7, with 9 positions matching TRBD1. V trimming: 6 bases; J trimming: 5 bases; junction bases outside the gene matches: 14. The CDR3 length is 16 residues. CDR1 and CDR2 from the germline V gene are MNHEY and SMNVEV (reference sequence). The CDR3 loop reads CASRAPGTGPKHEQYF. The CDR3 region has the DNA TGTGCCAGCAGAGCCCCCGGGACAGGGCCTAAACACGAGCAGTACTTC.

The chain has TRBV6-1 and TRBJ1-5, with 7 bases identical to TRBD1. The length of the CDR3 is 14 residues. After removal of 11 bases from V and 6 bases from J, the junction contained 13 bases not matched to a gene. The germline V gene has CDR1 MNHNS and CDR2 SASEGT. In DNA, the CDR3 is TGTGCCTGTACAATGACAGGGTCGGGTCAGCCCCAGCATTTT. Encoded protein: CACTMTGSGQPQHF.

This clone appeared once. The CDR3 is CASSLQYEQYF. The CDR3 bases are TGTGCCAGCAGCCTGCAGTACGAGCAGTACTTC. The genes are TRBV7-9 and TRBJ2-7; D is unclear. The CDR3 extends over 11 amino acids. Germline CDR1 is SEHNR and CDR2 is FQNEAQ (reference sequence). Trimming cost V 5 bases and J 4 bases, with 6 bases left between them.

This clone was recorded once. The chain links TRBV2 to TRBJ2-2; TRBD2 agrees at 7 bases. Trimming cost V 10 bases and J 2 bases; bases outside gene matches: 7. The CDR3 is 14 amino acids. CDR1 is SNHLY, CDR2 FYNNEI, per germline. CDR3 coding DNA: TGTGCCACCTCGGGAGGCGGAAACACCGGGGAGCTGTTTTTT. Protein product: CATSGGGNTGELFF.

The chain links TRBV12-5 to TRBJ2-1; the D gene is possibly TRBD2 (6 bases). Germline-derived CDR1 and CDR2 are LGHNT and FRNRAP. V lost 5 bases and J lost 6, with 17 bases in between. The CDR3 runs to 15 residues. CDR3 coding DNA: TGTGCTAGTGGTCCGGGACTGGGGGAATTCAATGAGCAGTTCTTC. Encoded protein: CASGPGLGEFNEQFF.